This TCR beta chain is drawn from a study of blood T cells in healthy people across ages. Notes on the study in general: Percentage of naive T cells showed a strong correlation with TCR beta diversity. Diversity estimates drawn from one million T cells were deemed underestimates.

The CDR3 length is 15 residues. Germline V gives CDR1 DFQATT, CDR2 SNEGSKA (reference sequence). Losses at the gene ends were 1 base for V and 6 bases for J; bases not matched to a gene: 5. The table lists this clonotype with many counts. Its antigen remains unknown. Caucasian, healthy and from Russia, the donors were aged between 6 and 90. The use of a sample-barcoded 5' primer and a J-beta primer mix characterized a second PCR of about 7 to 12 cycles. Every cDNA molecule bore a tag from a template-switch adaptor containing 12 random nucleotides. TCRdb re-analysed the 5' RACE reads in MiXCR, keeping a single row per CDR3 protein. This sample has about 1.7 million distinct CDR3 sequences, with approximately 30% found just once.

Sequencing used blood. J is TRBJ2-1 and V is TRBV20-1; 11 positions agree with TRBD1. The origin of this receptor is a woman aged 30 to 39 in good health. The CDR3 loop is CSARGTGGAANEQFF. CDR3 DNA sequence: TGCAGTGCTAGAGGGACAGGGGGCGCAGCCAATGAGCAGTTCTTC.